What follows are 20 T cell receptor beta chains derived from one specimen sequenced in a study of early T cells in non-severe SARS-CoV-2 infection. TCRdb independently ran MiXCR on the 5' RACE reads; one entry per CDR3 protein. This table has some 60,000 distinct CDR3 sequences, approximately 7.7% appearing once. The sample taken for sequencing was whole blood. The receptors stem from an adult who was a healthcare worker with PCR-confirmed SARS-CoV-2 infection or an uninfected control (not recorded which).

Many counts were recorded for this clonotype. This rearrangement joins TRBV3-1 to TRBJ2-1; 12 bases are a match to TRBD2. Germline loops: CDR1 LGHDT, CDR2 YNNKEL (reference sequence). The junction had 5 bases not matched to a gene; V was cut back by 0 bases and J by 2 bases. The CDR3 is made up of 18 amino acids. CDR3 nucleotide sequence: TGTGCCAGCAGCCAAGAAGGGACTAGCGGGTGGACCTACAATGAGCAGTTCTTC. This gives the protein CASSQEGTSGWTYNEQFF.

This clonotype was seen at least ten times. Written as DNA, the CDR3 is TGTGCCAGCACCCCTCCTGGGCGGACTAGCGGAATCACAGATACGCAGTATTTT. Residues: CASTPPGRTSGITDTQYF. This sequence joins TRBV27 and TRBJ2-3, with 10 bases identical to TRBD2. This CDR3 has 18 amino acids. V lost 7 bases to trimming and J lost 2 bases; unmatched junction nucleotides: 15. Germline lookup yields CDR1 MNHEY and CDR2 SMNVEV (reference sequence).

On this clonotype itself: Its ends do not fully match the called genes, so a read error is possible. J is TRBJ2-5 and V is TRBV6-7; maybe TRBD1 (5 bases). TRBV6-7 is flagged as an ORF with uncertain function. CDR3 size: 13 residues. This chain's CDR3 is CVQDSGRGETQYF. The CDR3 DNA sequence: TGCGTACAAGACTCCGGTAGGGGTGAGACCCAGTACTTC.

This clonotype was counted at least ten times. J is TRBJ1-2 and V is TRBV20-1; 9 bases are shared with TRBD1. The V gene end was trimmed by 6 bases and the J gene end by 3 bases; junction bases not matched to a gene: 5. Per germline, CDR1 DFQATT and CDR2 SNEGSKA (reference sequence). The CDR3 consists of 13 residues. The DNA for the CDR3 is TGCAGTGCCACAGGGGGCGCGGACTATGGCTACACCTTC. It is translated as CSATGGADYGYTF.

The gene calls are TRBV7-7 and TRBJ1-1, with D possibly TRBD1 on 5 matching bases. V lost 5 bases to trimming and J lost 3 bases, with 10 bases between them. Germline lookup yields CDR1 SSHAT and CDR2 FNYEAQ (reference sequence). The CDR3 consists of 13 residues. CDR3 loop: CASSEGLYTEAFF. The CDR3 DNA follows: TGTGCCAGCAGCGAGGGACTCTACACTGAAGCTTTCTTT.

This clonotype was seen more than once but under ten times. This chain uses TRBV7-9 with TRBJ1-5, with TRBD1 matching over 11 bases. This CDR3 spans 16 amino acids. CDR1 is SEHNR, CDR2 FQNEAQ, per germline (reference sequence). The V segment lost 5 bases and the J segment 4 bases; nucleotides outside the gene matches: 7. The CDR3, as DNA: TGTGCCAGCAGCCCCGGACAGGGGGCTTATAATCAGCCCCAGCATTTT. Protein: CASSPGQGAYNQPQHF. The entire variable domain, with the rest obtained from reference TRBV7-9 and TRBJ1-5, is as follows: DTGVSQNPRHKITKRGQNVTFRCDPISEHNRLYWYRQTLGQGPEFLTYFQNEAQLEKSRLLSDRFSAERPKGSFSTLEIQRTEQGDSAMYLCASSPGQGAYNQPQHFGDGTRLSIL.

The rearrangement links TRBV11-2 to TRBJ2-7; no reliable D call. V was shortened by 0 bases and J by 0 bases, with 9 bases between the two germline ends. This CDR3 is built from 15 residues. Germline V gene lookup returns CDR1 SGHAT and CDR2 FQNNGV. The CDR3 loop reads CASSLDNPVSYEQYF. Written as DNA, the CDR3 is TGTGCCAGCAGCTTAGATAACCCCGTCTCCTACGAGCAGTACTTC.

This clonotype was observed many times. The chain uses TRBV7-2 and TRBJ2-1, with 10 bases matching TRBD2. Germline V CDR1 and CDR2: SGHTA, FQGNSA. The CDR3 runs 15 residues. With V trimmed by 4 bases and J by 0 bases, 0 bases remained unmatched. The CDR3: CASSSSGGSYNEQFF. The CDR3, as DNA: TGTGCCAGCAGCTCTAGCGGGGGCTCCTACAATGAGCAGTTCTTC.

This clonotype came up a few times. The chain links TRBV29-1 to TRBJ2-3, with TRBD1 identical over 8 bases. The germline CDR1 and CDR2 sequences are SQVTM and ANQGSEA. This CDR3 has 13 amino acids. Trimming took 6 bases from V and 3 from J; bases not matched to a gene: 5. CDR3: CSVRTGTTDTQYF. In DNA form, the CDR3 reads TGCAGCGTGCGGACAGGGACGACAGATACGCAGTATTTT.

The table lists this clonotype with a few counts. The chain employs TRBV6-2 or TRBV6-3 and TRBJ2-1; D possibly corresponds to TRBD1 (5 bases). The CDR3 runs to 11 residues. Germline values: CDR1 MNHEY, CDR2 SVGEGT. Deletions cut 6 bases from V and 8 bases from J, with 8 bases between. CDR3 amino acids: CASSRRDEQFF. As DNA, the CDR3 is TGTGCCAGCAGCCGCAGGGATGAGCAGTTCTTC.

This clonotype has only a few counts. DNA of the CDR3: TGTGCCAGCAGCTTCACGACACTAGCGGGAGGATACAATGAGCAGTTCTTC. This sequence encodes CASSFTTLAGGYNEQFF. The gene calls are TRBV11-2 and TRBJ2-1; TRBD2 matches at 12 bases. CDR3 length: 17 amino acids. Losses at the gene ends were 3 bases for V and 4 bases for J; bases not matched to a gene: 7. Per the germline V gene, CDR1 is SGHAT and CDR2 is FQNNGV.

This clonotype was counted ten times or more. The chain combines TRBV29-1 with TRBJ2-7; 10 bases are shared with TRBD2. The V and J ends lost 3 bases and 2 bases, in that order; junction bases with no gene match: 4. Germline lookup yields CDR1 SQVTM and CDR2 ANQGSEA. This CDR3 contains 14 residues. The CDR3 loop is CSVEGTSDTYEQYF. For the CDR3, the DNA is TGCAGCGTTGAGGGGACTAGCGACACCTACGAGCAGTACTTC.

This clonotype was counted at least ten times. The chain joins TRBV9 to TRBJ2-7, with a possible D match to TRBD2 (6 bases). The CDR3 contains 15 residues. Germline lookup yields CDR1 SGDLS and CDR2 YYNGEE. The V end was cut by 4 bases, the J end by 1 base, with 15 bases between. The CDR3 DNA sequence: TGTGCCAGCAGCCCCCGGGACTTGCCGTCCTACGAGCAGTACTTC. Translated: CASSPRDLPSYEQYF.

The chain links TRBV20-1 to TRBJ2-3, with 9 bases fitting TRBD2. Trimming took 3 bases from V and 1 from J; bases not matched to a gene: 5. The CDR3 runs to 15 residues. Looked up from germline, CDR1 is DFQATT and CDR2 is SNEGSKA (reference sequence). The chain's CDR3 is CSASGSGGGTDTQYF. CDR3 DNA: TGCAGTGCTAGTGGTAGCGGGGGTGGCACAGATACGCAGTATTTT.

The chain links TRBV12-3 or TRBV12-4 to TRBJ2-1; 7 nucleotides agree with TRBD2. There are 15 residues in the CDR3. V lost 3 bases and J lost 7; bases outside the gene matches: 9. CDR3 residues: CASSFLGGIGNEQFF. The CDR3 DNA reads TGTGCCAGCAGTTTCCTGGGAGGGATCGGAAATGAGCAGTTCTTC.

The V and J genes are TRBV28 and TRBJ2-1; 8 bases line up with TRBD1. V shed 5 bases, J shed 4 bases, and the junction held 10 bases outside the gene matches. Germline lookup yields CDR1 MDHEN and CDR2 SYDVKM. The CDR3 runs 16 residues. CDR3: CASSVRIDRGYNEQFF. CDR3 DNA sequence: TGTGCCAGCAGTGTTAGGATTGACAGGGGTTACAATGAGCAGTTCTTC.

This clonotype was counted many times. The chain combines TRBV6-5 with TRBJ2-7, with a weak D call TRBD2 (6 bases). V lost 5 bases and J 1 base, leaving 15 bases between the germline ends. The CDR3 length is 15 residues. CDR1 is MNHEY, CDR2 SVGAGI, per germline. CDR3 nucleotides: TGTGCCAGCAGTAATAGGGCGCGGGGATCCTACGAGCAGTACTTC. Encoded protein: CASSNRARGSYEQYF.

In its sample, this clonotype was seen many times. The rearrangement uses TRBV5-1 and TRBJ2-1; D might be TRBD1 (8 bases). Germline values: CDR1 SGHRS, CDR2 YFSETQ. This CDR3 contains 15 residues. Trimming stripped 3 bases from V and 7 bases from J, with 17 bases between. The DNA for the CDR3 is TGCGCCAGCAGCTCCCGACAGGGGAGGGATAATGAGCAGTTCTTC. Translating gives CASSSRQGRDNEQFF.

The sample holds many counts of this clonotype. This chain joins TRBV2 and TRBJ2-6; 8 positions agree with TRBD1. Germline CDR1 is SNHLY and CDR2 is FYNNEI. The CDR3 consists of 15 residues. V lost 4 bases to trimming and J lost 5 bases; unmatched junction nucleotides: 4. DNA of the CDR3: TGTGCCAGCAGTGGACAGGGGAATCGGGCCAACGTCCTGACTTTC. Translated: CASSGQGNRANVLTF.

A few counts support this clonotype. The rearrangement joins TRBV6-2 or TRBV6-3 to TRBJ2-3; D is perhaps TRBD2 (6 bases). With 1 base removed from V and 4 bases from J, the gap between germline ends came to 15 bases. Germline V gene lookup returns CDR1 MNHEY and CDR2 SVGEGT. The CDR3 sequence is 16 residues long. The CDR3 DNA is TGTGCCAGCAGTTACTTTCGGCGCGGAGGGGCAGATACGCAGTATTTT. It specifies CASSYFRRGGADTQYF.